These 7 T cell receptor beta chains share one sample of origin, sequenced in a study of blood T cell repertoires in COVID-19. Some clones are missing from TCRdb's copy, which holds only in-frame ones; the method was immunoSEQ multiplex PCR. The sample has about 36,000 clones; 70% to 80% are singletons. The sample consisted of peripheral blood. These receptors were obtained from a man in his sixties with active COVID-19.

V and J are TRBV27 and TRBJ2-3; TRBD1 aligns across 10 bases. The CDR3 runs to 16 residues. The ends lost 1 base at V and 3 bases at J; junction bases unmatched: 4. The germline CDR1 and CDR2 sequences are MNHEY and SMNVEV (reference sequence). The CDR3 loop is CASSLFRQGATDTQYF. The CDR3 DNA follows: TGTGCCAGCAGTTTATTCAGACAGGGGGCGACAGATACGCAGTATTTT.

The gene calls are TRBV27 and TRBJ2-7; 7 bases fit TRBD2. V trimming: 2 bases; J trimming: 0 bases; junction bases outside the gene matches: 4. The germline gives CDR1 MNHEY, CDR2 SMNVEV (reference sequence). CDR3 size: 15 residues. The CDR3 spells CASSLGGVSSYEQYF. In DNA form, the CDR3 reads TGTGCCAGCAGTTTAGGGGGGGTAAGCTCCTACGAGCAGTACTTC.

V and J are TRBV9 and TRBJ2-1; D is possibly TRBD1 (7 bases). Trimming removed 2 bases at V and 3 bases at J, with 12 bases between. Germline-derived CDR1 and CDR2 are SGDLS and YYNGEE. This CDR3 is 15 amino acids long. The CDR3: CASSVAGGSYNEQFF. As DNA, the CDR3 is TGTGCCAGCAGCGTCGCAGGGGGGAGCTACAATGAGCAGTTCTTC. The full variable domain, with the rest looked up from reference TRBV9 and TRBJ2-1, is DSGVTQTPKHLITATGQRVTLRCSPRSGDLSVYWYQQSLDQGLQFLIQYYNGEERAKGNILERFSAQQFPDLHSELNLSSLELGDSALYFCASSVAGGSYNEQFFGPGTRLTVL.

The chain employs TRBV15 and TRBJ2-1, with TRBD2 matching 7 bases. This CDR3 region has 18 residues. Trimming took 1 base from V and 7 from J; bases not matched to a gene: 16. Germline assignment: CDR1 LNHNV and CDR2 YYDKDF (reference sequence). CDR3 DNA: TGTGCCACCAGCAGAGCCCTCGGGGGGATTGTGCATAGTAATGAGCAGTTCTTC. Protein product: CATSRALGGIVHSNEQFF.

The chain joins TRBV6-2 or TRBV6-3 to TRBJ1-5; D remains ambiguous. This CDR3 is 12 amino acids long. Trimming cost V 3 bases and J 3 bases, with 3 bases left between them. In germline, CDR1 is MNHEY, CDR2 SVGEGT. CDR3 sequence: CASSYYNQPQHF. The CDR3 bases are TGTGCCAGCAGTTATTACAATCAGCCCCAGCATTTT.

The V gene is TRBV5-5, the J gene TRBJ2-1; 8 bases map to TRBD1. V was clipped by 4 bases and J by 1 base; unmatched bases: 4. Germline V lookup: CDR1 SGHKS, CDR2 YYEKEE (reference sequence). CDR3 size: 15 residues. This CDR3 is CASSLQGGSYNEQFF. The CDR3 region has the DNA TGTGCCAGCAGCCTACAGGGGGGATCCTACAATGAGCAGTTCTTC.

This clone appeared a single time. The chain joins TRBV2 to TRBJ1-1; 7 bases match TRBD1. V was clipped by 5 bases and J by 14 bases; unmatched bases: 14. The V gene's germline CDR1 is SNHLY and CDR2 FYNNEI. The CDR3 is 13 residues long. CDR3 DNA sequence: TGTGCCAGCAGTTCCCCCGGGACAGCTAAATGCTTCTTT. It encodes CASSSPGTAKCFF.